The 8 T cell receptor beta chains below were found in one sample sequenced in a study of a mutant IDH1 vaccine in newly diagnosed glioma. These receptors have no known antigen. The time point denotes: week 23, last vaccination. The study gave 300 ug of mutant IDH1 20-mer peptide per vaccine dose, with topical imiquimod. The data were produced by immunoSEQ multiplex PCR, yet TCRdb's version contains in-frame clones alone and is incomplete. The sample holds around 60,000 clones, approximately 81% seen once. Sequenced here: PBMCs, sampled from a glioma patient whose treatment included an IDH1 peptide vaccine. The receptor set was obtained from a young man with glioma.

This clone occurred many times. The chain recombines TRBV30 with TRBJ1-5; D unresolved. The V gene lost 0 bases and the J gene lost 7 bases, with 10 bases spanning the gap. Germline V gives CDR1 GTSNPN, CDR2 SVGIG (reference sequence). CDR3 size: 13 residues. Written as DNA, the CDR3 is TGTGCCTGGAGTGTCCAGGATCACCAGCCCCAGCATTTT. It specifies CAWSVQDHQPQHF.

This clone was seen a few times. The chain joins TRBV9 to TRBJ1-1; D gene ambiguous. Trimming removed 0 bases at V and 4 bases at J, with 10 bases between. The germline gives CDR1 SGDLS, CDR2 YYNGEE. The CDR3 totals 14 residues. The CDR3 DNA reads as TGTGCCAGCAGCGTAGTGGGCAGCTCCACTGAAGCTTTCTTT. Translating it yields CASSVVGSSTEAFF. The full variable domain, rest sourced from reference TRBV9 and TRBJ1-1, is DSGVTQTPKHLITATGQRVTLRCSPRSGDLSVYWYQQSLDQGLQFLIQYYNGEERAKGNILERFSAQQFPDLHSELNLSSLELGDSALYFCASSVVGSSTEAFFGQGTRLTVV.

The chain employs TRBV19 and TRBJ1-2; D may be TRBD1 (6 bases). The V gene lost 5 bases and the J gene lost 5 bases, with 24 bases spanning the gap. This CDR3 region has 17 residues. Germline V gene data show CDR1 as LNHDA and CDR2 as SQIVND (reference sequence). The CDR3 sequence: CASSPFIIQGDPYGYTF. CDR3 coding DNA: TGTGCCAGTAGTCCATTTATCATACAGGGCGATCCATATGGCTACACCTTC.

This clone appeared once. The chain employs TRBV7-8 and TRBJ2-7; no clear D. CDR1 SGHVS and CDR2 FQNEAQ come from the germline V gene. This CDR3 region has 13 residues. V gave up 3 bases and J gave up 0 bases, with 6 bases separating them. Written as DNA, the CDR3 is TGTGCCAGCAGCTTGCCGAGCTCCTACGAGCAGTACTTC. As protein: CASSLPSSYEQYF.

The chain combines TRBV6-5 with TRBJ2-1, with TRBD2 matching 10 bases. This CDR3 contains 16 residues. Germline V gene data show CDR1 as MNHEY and CDR2 as SVGAGI. J was trimmed by 5 bases and V by 0 bases; bases with no gene match: 4. The CDR3 is CASSYSGAGGHNEQFF. The CDR3 nucleotides read TGTGCCAGCAGTTACTCCGGAGCGGGGGGGCACAATGAGCAGTTCTTC.

In DNA form, the CDR3 reads TGCGCCAGCAAAGAGGGGCTCTCTCCCAAGCCCCAGCATTTT. This codes for CASKEGLSPKPQHF. The chain recombines TRBV10-2 with TRBJ1-5; possibly TRBD1 for D (5 bases). The CDR3 covers 14 residues. V was shortened by 7 bases and J by 8 bases, with 18 bases between the two germline ends. Germline CDR1 WSHSY, CDR2 SAAADI.

The rearrangement links TRBV5-3 to TRBJ2-7, with TRBD2 as a possible D gene (5 bases). TRBV5-3 is an ORF, and what it does is uncertain. Trimming took 5 bases from V and 2 from J, leaving 17 bases between them. The CDR3 extends over 15 amino acids. For the CDR3, the DNA is TGTGCCAGAAGACGTTCCCTCGGGGTTCCCTACGAGCAGTACTTC. Protein product: CARRRSLGVPYEQYF.

The rearrangement links TRBV11-3 to TRBJ2-1; 10 bases map to TRBD1. Looked up from germline, CDR1 is SGHNT and CDR2 is YENEEA. V shed 4 bases, J shed 4 bases, and the junction held 7 bases outside the gene matches. The CDR3 consists of 16 residues. The CDR3 DNA follows: TGTGCCAGCAGCTCATGGACAGGGGGGACTTACAATGAGCAGTTCTTC. It encodes CASSSWTGGTYNEQFF.